Only one count was recorded for the clone carrying this T cell receptor beta chain. Its antigen is not known. The sample belongs to a study of vaccination effects on CD4 cells after COVID-19. The study's findings and limits: Healthy vaccinees' vaccine-induced clones included only 1 of 255 that recognized common cold coronaviruses.

The assay was immunoSEQ multiplex PCR, and TCRdb's table has in-frame clones only and misses some. The table has 47,000 or so clones, 55% to 75% seen once. The authors isolated CD4+ T cells after about 10 days of culture. Two doses of BNT162b2 or mRNA-1273 vaccine were administered to participants. None of these healthy vaccinees had been infected with SARS-CoV-2 before vaccination. This TCR came from a human donor who received a COVID-19 vaccine. The material sequenced was CD4+ T cells from PBMCs cultured without peptide, taken after COVID-19 vaccination.

The CDR3 loop reads CATSRGPSSPGELFF. The CDR3 DNA reads TGTGCCACCAGCAGAGGCCCGAGTAGCCCCGGGGAGCTGTTTTTT. This chain links TRBV15 with TRBJ2-2, with unresolved D. Germline CDR1 LNHNV, CDR2 YYDKDF (reference sequence). The CDR3 contains 15 residues. The ends were cut back, 1 base at V and 6 bases at J, with 12 bases in the middle.